The 17 T cell receptor beta chains listed next were all sequenced from one sample in a study of T cells after yellow fever vaccination. TCRdb analysed the 5' RACE reads with MiXCR anew, one entry per CDR3 protein. The repertoire holds just under 600,000 distinct CDR3 sequences, roughly 13% seen once, with around an eighth in the top ten. Source: PBMCs, taken on the day of the yellow fever booster vaccination. These receptors came from a young man who received the YFV17D yellow fever vaccine.

The gene calls are TRBV20-1 and TRBJ2-7, with a weak D call TRBD1 (6 bases). V was pared by 6 bases and J by 2 bases, with 14 bases between. CDR3 length: 13 residues. Germline V gene data show CDR1 as DFQATT and CDR2 as SNEGSKA (reference sequence). CDR3: CSAVFRQAYEQYF. CDR3 sequence (DNA): TGCAGTGCCGTATTCCGACAGGCCTACGAGCAGTACTTC.

This clonotype appeared a few times. The chain combines TRBV5-1 with TRBJ2-2, with D maybe TRBD1 (5 bases). Germline V gives CDR1 SGHRS, CDR2 YFSETQ. This CDR3 region has 16 residues. The V and J ends lost 4 bases and 3 bases respectively, with 16 bases between them. The DNA for the CDR3 is TGCGCCAGCAGCCCGGACACCCTTGGGTACACCGGGGAGCTGTTTTTT. Residues: CASSPDTLGYTGELFF.

This clonotype was seen a few times. The chain links TRBV20-1 to TRBJ1-6; 9 bases map to TRBD1. The V and J ends lost 6 bases and 1 base, in that order; junction bases with no gene match: 1. This CDR3 spans 14 amino acids. The germline V gene encodes CDR1 DFQATT and CDR2 SNEGSKA (reference sequence). The CDR3 here is CSAGQGSYNSPLHF. In nucleotides, the CDR3 is TGCAGTGCGGGACAGGGTTCCTATAATTCACCCCTCCACTTT.

V is TRBV5-1 and J is TRBJ2-5; D is perhaps TRBD2 (6 bases). V lost 4 bases to trimming and J lost 4 bases, with 14 bases between them. Germline CDR1 and CDR2: SGHRS and YFSETQ. The CDR3 has 14 amino acids. The CDR3 DNA reads TGCGCCAGCAGCGTCCGGGGGAGACTAGAGACCCAGTACTTC. Its translation: CASSVRGRLETQYF.

In this sample, this clonotype turned up a few times. The chain combines TRBV11-2 with TRBJ2-7; D not resolved. The CDR3 is 14 residues long. V was clipped by 0 bases and J by 0 bases, with 6 bases between them. Germline V lookup: CDR1 SGHAT, CDR2 FQNNGV. Here the CDR3 reads CASSLDRVSYEQYF. The CDR3 DNA reads as TGTGCCAGCAGCTTAGATAGGGTCTCCTACGAGCAGTACTTC.

There are many counts of this clonotype. The J gene is TRBJ2-3, the V gene TRBV24-1; 8 bases map to TRBD2. V dropped 5 bases and J dropped 0; count of bases not matched to a gene: 6. The germline V gene has CDR1 KGHDR and CDR2 SFDVKD. CDR3 length equals 16 residues. CDR3 residues: CATSGSTSVSTDTQYF. The CDR3 nucleotides read TGTGCCACCAGTGGTTCGACTAGCGTTAGCACAGATACGCAGTATTTT.

This clonotype occurred a few times. The V call is TRBV19, the J call TRBJ2-5, with 10 bases that match TRBD2. This CDR3 has 16 amino acids. CDR1 is LNHDA and CDR2 is SQIVND in the germline V gene (reference sequence). The J segment lost 1 base and the V segment lost 3 bases, leaving 5 bases of the junction unmatched. CDR3 amino acids: CASSIVLAGPQETQYF. CDR3 sequence (DNA): TGTGCCAGTAGTATTGTACTAGCGGGGCCCCAAGAGACCCAGTACTTC. Drawing the rest from reference TRBV19 and TRBJ2-5, the complete variable domain is DGGITQSPKYLFRKEGQNVTLSCEQNLNHDAMYWYRQDPGQGLRLIYYSQIVNDFQKGDIAEGYSVSREKKESFPLTVTSAQKNPTAFYLCASSIVLAGPQETQYFGPGTRLLVL.

In its sample, this clonotype was seen a few times. V and J are TRBV18 and TRBJ2-1, with 13 bases aligning to TRBD2. The junction had 4 bases not matched to a gene; V was cut back by 5 bases and J by 3 bases. CDR1 KGHSH and CDR2 LQKENI come from the germline V gene. There are 16 residues in the CDR3. The CDR3 DNA reads TGTGCCAGCTCAACGACTAGCGGGAGGCTCTACAATGAGCAGTTCTTC. Protein sequence: CASSTTSGRLYNEQFF.

This clonotype has a count of ten or more. The rearrangement uses TRBV3-1 and TRBJ2-7; D not resolved. Germline values: CDR1 LGHDT, CDR2 YNNKEL (reference sequence). Deletions cut 4 bases from V and 2 bases from J, with 9 bases between. The CDR3 sequence is 13 residues long. This chain's CDR3 is CASSPNTAYEQYF. DNA of the CDR3: TGTGCCAGCAGCCCGAACACCGCCTACGAGCAGTACTTC.

This clonotype was observed a handful of times. V and J are TRBV5-1 and TRBJ1-2; D ambiguous. From germline, CDR1 is SGHRS and CDR2 YFSETQ. V was cut by 0 bases and J by 7 bases, with 10 bases left in between. The CDR3 spans 13 residues. The CDR3 nucleotides read TGCGCCAGCAGCTTGGAAAATGTTGGTGGCTACACCTTC. It translates to CASSLENVGGYTF.

This clonotype has only a few counts. This rearrangement joins TRBV20-1 to TRBJ1-3; TRBD1 aligns across 9 bases. Germline CDR1 reads DFQATT; CDR2 reads SNEGSKA (reference sequence). V shed 5 bases, J shed 0 bases, and the junction held 5 bases outside the gene matches. The CDR3 totals 15 residues. The CDR3 DNA reads TGCAGTGCTTGGACAGGGGCCCTCTCTGGAAACACCATATATTTT. It encodes CSAWTGALSGNTIYF.

This clonotype was counted a few times. The V gene is TRBV12-3 or TRBV12-4, the J gene TRBJ2-1; D possibly corresponds to TRBD2 (6 bases). The CDR3 loop spans 16 amino acids. V shed 0 bases and J shed 3 bases, with 12 bases lying between them. The CDR3 sequence: CASSLANGGIYNEQFF. The CDR3 nucleotides read TGTGCCAGCAGTTTAGCGAATGGGGGGATCTACAATGAGCAGTTCTTC.

This clonotype was detected a few times. CDR3 sequence reads: CASSHPQTGNTGELFF. The CDR3 nucleotides read TGTGCCAGCAGCCATCCCCAAACGGGGAACACCGGGGAGCTGTTTTTT. The chain carries TRBV7-3 and TRBJ2-2; D is uncertain. From germline, CDR1 is SGHTA and CDR2 FQGTGA. The CDR3 consists of 16 residues. The V and J ends lost 5 bases and 1 base respectively, with 14 bases between them.

The chain couples TRBV3-1 to TRBJ1-1; D not resolved. Deletions cut 7 bases from V and 8 bases from J, with 11 bases between. Germline assignment: CDR1 LGHDT and CDR2 YNNKEL (reference sequence). This CDR3 has 11 residues. DNA of the CDR3: TGTGCCAGCACAGGAGGGAGGGAAGCTTTCTTT. It codes for CASTGGREAFF.

This clonotype was found a few times. This chain links TRBV9 with TRBJ2-1, with D possibly being TRBD1 (6 bases). Per the germline V gene, CDR1 is SGDLS and CDR2 is YYNGEE. Trimming took off 1 base at V and 9 bases at J, with 17 bases between the two ends. This CDR3 comprises 15 residues. DNA of the CDR3: TGTGCCAGCAGCGTACGTGGGGGCTGGGAATTTGAGCAGTTCTTC. Translating it yields CASSVRGGWEFEQFF.

This clonotype occurred a few times. This chain links TRBV5-1 with TRBJ2-3; 11 nucleotides agree with TRBD2. The J segment lost 6 bases and the V segment lost 6 bases, leaving 9 bases of the junction unmatched. CDR3 size: 15 residues. Germline loops: CDR1 SGHRS, CDR2 YFSETQ. CDR3 nucleotides: TGCGCCAGCACCACCCGGACTAGCGGGTCCGATACGCAGTATTTT. Amino acid sequence: CASTTRTSGSDTQYF. Full variable domain (outside the CDR3, taken from reference TRBV5-1 and TRBJ2-3): KAGVTQTPRYLIKTRGQQVTLSCSPISGHRSVSWYQQTPGQGLQFLFEYFSETQRNKGNFPGRFSGRQFSNSRSEMNVSTLELGDSALYLCASTTRTSGSDTQYFGPGTRLTVL.

The chain joins TRBV6-6 to TRBJ2-7; D gene ambiguous. Germline V lookup: CDR1 MNHNY, CDR2 SVGAGI (reference sequence). This CDR3 region has 13 residues. The germline V and J ends were trimmed by 5 bases and 2 bases, with 10 bases remaining between them. CDR3 nucleotide sequence: TGTGCCAGCAGTAAGGGTACTCCCTACGAGCAGTACTTC. Protein sequence: CASSKGTPYEQYF.